These 16 T cell receptor beta chains were sequenced from one sample in a study of glioma-infiltrating T cells. Using RNA template, CDR3s of TCR alpha and beta were amplified with iRepertoire arm-PCR. TCRdb reprocessed the multiplex PCR reads via MiXCR and lists one record per CDR3 protein. Among some 180,000 distinct CDR3 sequences listed, approximately 30% were seen once. The sample was glioma tissue, nonneoplastic brain tissue, or PBMCs (not recorded which). Receptors were obtained from a human donor with low-grade glioma or glioblastoma, undergoing nonglioma brain surgery, or in good health (not recorded which).

The chain combines TRBV5-6 with TRBJ2-1, with a tentative D call TRBD2 (5 bases). Per germline, CDR1 SGHDT and CDR2 YYEEEE. The CDR3 is 11 amino acids. The V end was cut by 4 bases, the J end by 8 bases, with 7 bases between. CDR3 sequence reads: CASSRADEQFF. CDR3 nucleotides: TGTGCCAGCAGCCGAGCGGATGAGCAGTTCTTC.

This clonotype was recorded many times. V is TRBV11-2 and J is TRBJ2-5; D remains unclear. CDR3 length equals 13 residues. Trimming stripped 5 bases from V and 5 bases from J, with 12 bases between. Per the germline V gene, CDR1 is SGHAT and CDR2 is FQNNGV. The CDR3 sequence is CASSPTRVETQYF. The CDR3 nucleotides read TGTGCCAGCAGCCCTACCCGCGTGGAGACCCAGTACTTC.

Concerning this clonotype itself: A much more abundant neighbour one base away suggests this may be a read error. V and J are TRBV7-9 and TRBJ2-7; tentative D call: TRBD2 (6 bases). V lost 7 bases and J 5 bases, leaving 18 bases between the germline ends. CDR3 length: 14 residues. The germline V gene has CDR1 SEHNR and CDR2 FQNEAQ (reference sequence). The DNA of the CDR3 is TGTGCCAGCAACCCGGGACTGAGAAATGACGAGCAGTACTTC. Protein: CASNPGLRNDEQYF.

This clonotype has at least ten counts. The chain uses TRBV7-2 and TRBJ2-1, with TRBD2 identical over 9 bases. Germline CDR1 and CDR2: SGHTA and FQGNSA. J lost 9 bases, V lost 6 bases, and 12 bases had no gene match. CDR3 length: 15 residues. The CDR3 region is CASRLTGTSTFEQFF. The DNA of the CDR3 is TGTGCCAGCAGGCTGACCGGGACTAGCACCTTTGAGCAGTTCTTC.

A remark on this clonotype: A much larger clone is a single base away; this may be a read error. J is TRBJ1-6 and V is TRBV6-4; D possibly corresponds to TRBD1 (5 bases). The CDR3 runs 14 residues. The germline CDR1 and CDR2 sequences are MRHNA and SNTAGT. V gave up 3 bases and J gave up 7 bases, with 10 bases separating them. The CDR3 coding sequence is TGTGCCAGCAGTGAAGGACAAGAGAATTCACCCCTCCACTTT. It yields the protein CASSEGQENSPLHF.

The rearrangement links TRBV12-3 or TRBV12-4 to TRBJ2-1, with 8 bases that match TRBD1. The CDR3 sequence is 12 residues long. After removal of 5 bases from V and 10 bases from J, the junction contained 4 bases not matched to a gene. CDR3 bases: TGTGCCAGCAGTCATCGACAGGGGGAGCAGTTCTTC. This codes for CASSHRQGEQFF.

This chain joins TRBV11-2 and TRBJ2-3; D not resolved. Germline CDR1 reads SGHAT; CDR2 reads FQNNGV. The CDR3 totals 17 residues. The germline V and J ends were trimmed by 0 bases and 0 bases, with 13 bases remaining between them. DNA for the CDR3: TGTGCCAGCAGCTTAGATATTTACCGCAAGAGCACAGATACGCAGTATTTT. It is translated as CASSLDIYRKSTDTQYF.

In the case of this clonotype: At one of its ends the junction is not consistent with the germline gene, which may arise from a read error. The DNA of the CDR3 is TGCAGCGTTGTGGAAGGCGGGACAGTCAATGGCTACAACTTC. Amino acid sequence: CSVVEGGTVNGYNF. This chain joins TRBV29-1 and TRBJ1-2; 7 bases align to TRBD1. This CDR3 has 14 residues. In germline, CDR1 is SQVTM, CDR2 ANQGSEA.

The table lists this clonotype with many counts. The rearrangement uses TRBV20-1 and TRBJ2-1; D unresolved. The germline V gene has CDR1 DFQATT and CDR2 SNEGSKA (reference sequence). V was shortened by 0 bases and J by 9 bases, with 12 bases between the two germline ends. The CDR3 loop spans 13 amino acids. The CDR3 reads CSARDPTPREQFF. DNA for the CDR3: TGCAGTGCTAGAGATCCCACGCCACGTGAGCAGTTCTTC.

The rearrangement links TRBV19 to TRBJ1-5; 9 bases line up with TRBD1. CDR1 and CDR2 (germline): LNHDA, SQIVND (reference sequence). V lost 7 bases, J lost 6 bases, and 10 bases stayed unmatched. This CDR3 region has 15 residues. CDR3 nucleotide sequence: TGTGCCAGTACCCCGGGACAGGGTAACAGTCAGCCCCAGCATTTT. Its translation: CASTPGQGNSQPQHF.

This CDR3 is CASSQDDPGPLAGVTDTQYF. The CDR3 DNA reads as TGTGCCAGCAGCCAAGACGACCCAGGCCCACTAGCGGGCGTCACAGATACGCAGTATTTT. The chain is built from TRBV4-2 and TRBJ2-3; 9 nucleotides line up with TRBD2. CDR3 length equals 20 residues. Germline V gene sequence: CDR1 LGHNA, CDR2 YNFKEQ. After removal of 0 bases from V and 2 bases from J, the junction contained 15 bases not matched to a gene.

This sequence joins TRBV12-3 or TRBV12-4 and TRBJ2-7, with D hard to call. Trimming removed 1 base at V and 2 bases at J, with 9 bases between. The CDR3 consists of 14 residues. The CDR3 DNA reads as TGTGCCAGCAGTTTAGGTCCTCGGGCCTACGAGCAGTACTTC. This translates into CASSLGPRAYEQYF.

At least ten counts were recorded for this clonotype. The rearrangement links TRBV25-1 to TRBJ1-3; no firm D call. This CDR3 is built from 16 residues. V was trimmed by 6 bases and J by 9 bases, leaving 24 bases between them. CDR1 and CDR2 (germline): MGHDK, SYGVNS. In nucleotides, the CDR3 is TGTGCCAGCAGGGAAATGGGTTGGGGTACGGATGGCACCATATATTTT. Translated: CASREMGWGTDGTIYF.

Details on this clonotype: Possible read error: a much larger clone is one base away. The chain links TRBV7-6 to TRBJ2-3; 9 positions match TRBD1. This CDR3 has 14 residues. Per germline, CDR1 SGHVS and CDR2 FNYEAQ. The CDR3 region is CASSATGGGYTQYF. In DNA form, the CDR3 reads TGTGCTAGCAGCGCCACAGGGGGCGGCTATACGCAGTATTTT.

This chain joins TRBV19 and TRBJ1-1; D is uncertain. The CDR3 is 12 amino acids. Trimming removed 7 bases from V and 6 bases from J, with 12 bases in between. Germline V gene sequence: CDR1 LNHDA, CDR2 SQIVND (reference sequence). The CDR3 region is CASKESGAEAFF. Here the CDR3 DNA reads TGTGCCAGTAAGGAGTCTGGGGCTGAAGCTTTCTTT.

This clonotype came up many times. The chain employs TRBV7-9 and TRBJ1-2, with 8 bases matching TRBD1. Germline CDR1 is SEHNR and CDR2 is FQNEAQ (reference sequence). Losses at the gene ends were 5 bases for V and 6 bases for J; bases not matched to a gene: 11. The CDR3 is 15 amino acids. The CDR3 here is CASSPRTGPYDGYTF. CDR3 in DNA: TGTGCCAGCAGCCCGAGGACAGGGCCCTATGATGGCTACACCTTC.